The entry below gives a single TCR beta chain sequence along with its context. The sample belongs to a study of T cell changes during pregnancy in multiple sclerosis. The CDR3 extends over 14 amino acids. The V gene lost 0 bases and the J gene lost 0 bases, with 5 bases spanning the gap. The V gene's germline CDR1 is MNHEY and CDR2 SVGAGI. This table comes from immunoSEQ multiplex PCR, and its TCRdb copy is limited to in-frame clones, with some not included. The sample includes about 50,000 clones, 92% of them seen just once. The sequencing here drew on CD4+ T cells from peripheral blood mononuclear cells, taken in the third trimester of pregnancy. The rearrangement joins TRBV6-5 to TRBJ1-1; D not resolved. This sequence was found in a female donor with multiple sclerosis, enrolled in a pregnancy study. CDR3 nucleotide sequence: TGTGCCAGCAGTTACTCTCCGGTGAACACTGAAGCTTTCTTT. This codes for CASSYSPVNTEAFF.